This T cell receptor beta chain was identified during a study of cytomegalovirus exposure and HLA in healthy donors (dated by TCRdb to 2015 to 2018). Regarding the study in general: A later analysis indicated that the 95 to 150 validation repertoires were generated on the platform also employed for the approximately 700 repertoires of the first cohort. A separate validation cohort of 100 to 150 different subjects was used in addition to the approximately 700-subject first cohort. The aim of the study was to test whether cataloging public T cell receptors could identify signatures of past pathogen exposure. To predict cytomegalovirus infection status, the study combined high-throughput TCR immunosequencing, statistical association of individual TCRs with disease status, and machine learning. Results the study describes overall, beyond this receptor: In a later analysis, TCRs clustered in the first cohort were found to also tend to co-occur in the 120 validation repertoires, with approximately 93% of cluster scores above 0. The authors suggested that the approach could potentially be extended to other disease states and immunological phenotypes. Cytomegalovirus status was reported to be diagnosed by the classifier with high specificity and sensitivity in both the original and validation cohorts. Most TCR sequences were seen in very few donors, while some public TCRs were found in many individuals. The study listed 164 TCR beta chains as associated with cytomegalovirus. All 120 or so repertoires were used to score co-occurrence in the validation cohort in a later analysis, because that analysis had no HLA typing for the cohort. In vitro tests confirmed that a few of the cytomegalovirus-associated TCR beta chains recognize cytomegalovirus antigens.

Donors formed part of the validation cohort, which comprised 120 subjects and was distinct from the first cohort of 550 to 850 subjects. Library creation used the immunoSEQ multiplex PCR assay. The original methods were these. A statistical classification framework was built for diagnosing cytomegalovirus status from the catalog of TCR beta chain sequences. TCRdb stores this immuneACCESS table with in-frame sequences only. Part of the clones is absent; in the studies checked, under half of the shortfall reflects unresolved V genes, and no reason is known for the rest. That table gives V, J and clone size, and the DNA gave D and trimming. Present in this sample are approximately 160,000 clones, under 95% of which were seen just once. Approximately 2.9% of the sample is taken by the ten largest. The CDR3 contains 14 residues, cysteine and phenylalanine counted. Only CDR3 DNA remains: 42 bases, in frame from the first base. The germline V gene specifies SGHRS as CDR1 and YFSETQ as CDR2. Between the V and J ends, shortened by 7 bases and 3 bases respectively, the junction contains 14 bases.

Concerning this clone: This receptor's antigen is unknown. No base quality values were provided; no much bigger clone lies one nucleotide off.

Recombination connected TRBV5-1 to TRBJ1-3; no confident D gene assignment can be made. The specimen was PBMCs. The receptor comes from a woman aged 18-35 years in good health and CMV-seropositive. The CDR3 protein sequence reads: CASSRGISGNTIYF. At the DNA level, the sequence is TGCGCCAGCTCCCGGGGAATAAGTGGAAACACCATATATTTT.